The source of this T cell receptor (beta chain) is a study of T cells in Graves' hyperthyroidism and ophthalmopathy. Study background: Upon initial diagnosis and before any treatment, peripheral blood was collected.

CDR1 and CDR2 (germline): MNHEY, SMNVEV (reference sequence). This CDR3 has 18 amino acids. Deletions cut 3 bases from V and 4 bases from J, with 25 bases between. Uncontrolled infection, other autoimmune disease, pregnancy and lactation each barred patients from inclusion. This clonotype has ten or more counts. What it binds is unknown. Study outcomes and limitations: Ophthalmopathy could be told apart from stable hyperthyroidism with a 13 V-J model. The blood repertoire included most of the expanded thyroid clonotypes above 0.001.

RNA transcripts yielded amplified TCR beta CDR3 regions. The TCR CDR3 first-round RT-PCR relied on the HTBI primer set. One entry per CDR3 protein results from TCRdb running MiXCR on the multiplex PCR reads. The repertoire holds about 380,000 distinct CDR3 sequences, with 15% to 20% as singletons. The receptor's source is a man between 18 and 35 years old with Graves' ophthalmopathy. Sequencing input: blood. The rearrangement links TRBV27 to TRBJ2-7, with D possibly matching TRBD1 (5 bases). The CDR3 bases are TGTGCCAGCAGTTTTGGGGCAACACCCCCTTCTGGGGCATACGAGCAGTACTTC. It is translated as CASSFGATPPSGAYEQYF.